Following are 31 T cell receptor beta chains from one sample sequenced in a study of vaccination and CD4 T cells after COVID-19. Once obtained from cultured CD4+ T cells, the DNA was sequenced using the Oncomine TCR Beta short-read assay. TCRdb called the PCR reads again in MiXCR, with one record for every CDR3 protein. The sample lists about 15,000 distinct CDR3 sequences; about 42% were seen once. Stated treatment: roughly ten-day PBMC culture with coronavirus spike peptide pools or control peptides (ViraFEST assay). For these receptors, no antigen is known. Sequencing was performed on cultured CD4+ T cells from blood. The receptors derive from a human donor with COVID-19.

The V and J genes are TRBV15 and TRBJ2-3; 10 bases fit TRBD1. Looked up from germline, CDR1 is LNHNV and CDR2 is YYDKDF (reference sequence). CDR3 length: 16 residues. V dropped 5 bases and J dropped 5; count of bases not matched to a gene: 10. The CDR3 loop is CATSRKGTGVVDTQYF. The CDR3 DNA follows: TGTGCCACCAGCCGCAAGGGGACAGGGGTAGTAGATACGCAGTATTTT.

This clonotype was seen a handful of times. This chain links TRBV20-1 with TRBJ1-4; D unresolved. Germline lookup yields CDR1 DFQATT and CDR2 SNEGSKA (reference sequence). The CDR3 length is 13 residues. CDR3 in amino acids: CSFEYGLGEKLFF. The CDR3 nucleotides are TGCAGCTTTGAATACGGATTAGGGGAAAAACTGTTTTTT.

V gene TRBV5-6 combines with J gene TRBJ2-3; TRBD2 might be the D (6 bases). V dropped 3 bases and J dropped 0 bases, with 17 bases sitting between them. The CDR3 extends over 17 amino acids. Germline-derived CDR1 and CDR2 are SGHDT and YYEEEE. The CDR3 is CASSSDFSGSSTDTQYF. CDR3 bases: TGTGCCAGCAGCTCCGACTTTAGCGGATCTAGCACAGATACGCAGTATTTT.

The gene calls are TRBV6-1 and TRBJ1-6; 7 bases are shared with TRBD1. CDR1 MNHNS and CDR2 SASEGT come from the germline V gene. This CDR3 has 16 amino acids. The V segment lost 6 bases and the J segment 2 bases; nucleotides outside the gene matches: 7. The CDR3 DNA reads as TGTGCCAGCAGGACGACAGGGAACGCCTATAATTCACCCCTCCACTTT. This encodes CASRTTGNAYNSPLHF.

The table lists this clonotype with a few counts. V usage is TRBV30 and J usage is TRBJ1-2; 11 nucleotides align to TRBD1. Looked up from germline, CDR1 is GTSNPN and CDR2 is SVGIG (reference sequence). Losses at the gene ends were 1 base for V and 6 bases for J; bases not matched to a gene: 1. CDR3 length equals 13 residues. The CDR3 loop reads CAWSGTGGDGYTF. CDR3 sequence (DNA): TGTGCCTGGAGTGGGACAGGGGGCGATGGCTACACCTTC.

This clonotype was found a few times. The genes are TRBV20-1 and TRBJ2-5; weak D call: TRBD1 (5 bases). The CDR3 has 14 amino acids. V shed 6 bases and J shed 0 bases, with 14 bases lying between them. Germline-derived CDR1 and CDR2 are DFQATT and SNEGSKA (reference sequence). This chain's CDR3 is CSAPDHRNQETQYF. CDR3 sequence (DNA): TGCAGTGCCCCAGACCACAGGAACCAAGAGACCCAGTACTTC.

The chain has TRBV6-4 and TRBJ1-1, with D perhaps matching TRBD1 (6 bases). The V end lost 0 bases, the J end lost 11 bases, and 10 bases lay between the germline ends. CDR1 is MRHNA and CDR2 is SNTAGT in the germline V gene. This CDR3 is 12 amino acids long. In nucleotides, the CDR3 is TGTGCCAGCAGTGACTCGATAGGGGGGGCTTTCTTT. Translating gives CASSDSIGGAFF.

This clonotype was observed a few times. This chain joins TRBV30 and TRBJ2-1; no firm D call. The germline CDR1 and CDR2 sequences are GTSNPN and SVGIG (reference sequence). This CDR3 is built from 16 residues. V lost 2 bases and J lost 0, with 14 bases in between. Here the CDR3 reads CAWSLVVSSSYNEQFF. CDR3 in DNA: TGTGCCTGGAGTCTTGTGGTGTCAAGCTCCTACAATGAGCAGTTCTTC.

The V call is TRBV7-2, the J call TRBJ1-2; 12 bases are a match to TRBD1. The J segment lost 2 bases and the V segment lost 5 bases, leaving 3 bases of the junction unmatched. The CDR3 is made up of 15 amino acids. The germline CDR1 and CDR2 sequences are SGHTA and FQGNSA. CDR3 bases: TGTGCCAGCAGCCCAGGGACAGGGGGCAACTATGGCTACACCTTC. Translating it yields CASSPGTGGNYGYTF.

The V gene is TRBV7-2, the J gene TRBJ2-3; D call uncertain. V shed 6 bases and J shed 1 base, with 8 bases lying between them. CDR3 length equals 13 residues. Germline-derived CDR1 and CDR2 are SGHTA and FQGNSA. The CDR3 loop reads CASRNRGTDTQYF. For the CDR3, the DNA is TGTGCCAGCAGGAACCGGGGCACAGATACGCAGTATTTT.

The chain is built from TRBV5-4 and TRBJ2-2, with 14 bases fitting TRBD2. This CDR3 is built from 19 residues. In germline, CDR1 is SGHNT, CDR2 YYREEE (reference sequence). Trimming cost V 4 bases and J 0 bases; bases outside gene matches: 8. The CDR3 protein is CASSGRTSGGISNTGELFF. CDR3 in DNA: TGTGCCAGCAGCGGTCGGACTAGCGGGGGGATCTCGAACACCGGGGAGCTGTTTTTT.

This chain links TRBV10-1 with TRBJ2-5; no definite D call. The germline V gene encodes CDR1 WNHNN and CDR2 SYGVQD (reference sequence). The CDR3 is 13 residues long. The V end lost 2 bases, the J end lost 6 bases, and 10 bases lay between the germline ends. The CDR3 is CASSETAEKTQYF. CDR3 DNA: TGCGCCAGCAGTGAGACGGCGGAGAAGACCCAGTACTTC.

The gene calls are TRBV28 and TRBJ2-5, with a possible D match to TRBD2 (5 bases). CDR1 is MDHEN and CDR2 is SYDVKM in the germline V gene. CDR3 length: 14 residues. V gave up 4 bases and J gave up 5 bases, with 14 bases separating them. CDR3 coding DNA: TGTGCCAGCAGTTCATTCCGCGGGTCCGAGACCCAGTACTTC. Amino acid sequence: CASSSFRGSETQYF.

The genes are TRBV27 and TRBJ1-3; D may be TRBD1 (5 bases). The CDR3 consists of 16 residues. V lost 6 bases and J 0 bases, leaving 15 bases between the germline ends. Looked up from germline, CDR1 is MNHEY and CDR2 is SMNVEV (reference sequence). CDR3 coding DNA: TGTGCCAGCAGCCCTCGGGGACCCTTCTCTGGAAACACCATATATTTT. Translated, it gives CASSPRGPFSGNTIYF.

The chain employs TRBV30 and TRBJ2-7, with 10 nucleotides matching TRBD1. The germline CDR1 and CDR2 sequences are GTSNPN and SVGIG (reference sequence). Trimming at V came to 8 bases and at J to 5 bases, leaving 12 bases not matched to a gene. The length of the CDR3 is 14 residues. CDR3 nucleotide sequence: TGTGCCCAAACTCCGGGACAGGGGTATCACGAGCAGTACTTC. This gives the protein CAQTPGQGYHEQYF.

CDR3 DNA: TGTGCCGGGAGGACAGTCCCCAATCAGCCCCAGCATTTT. Translating it yields CAGRTVPNQPQHF. The chain joins TRBV6-1 to TRBJ1-5, with D perhaps TRBD1 (6 bases). V was cut by 11 bases and J by 3 bases, with 14 bases left in between. This CDR3 comprises 13 residues. CDR1 is MNHNS and CDR2 is SASEGT in the germline V gene.

This chain links TRBV5-4 with TRBJ1-1, with TRBD1 as a possible D gene (5 bases). The V end was cut by 4 bases, the J end by 5 bases, with 15 bases between. CDR3 length: 14 amino acids. The V gene's germline CDR1 is SGHNT and CDR2 YYREEE (reference sequence). The CDR3 DNA reads TGTGCCAGCAGCGCGGAACAAGGGGCGACTGAAGCTTTCTTT. This codes for CASSAEQGATEAFF.

This clonotype was seen a few times. The gene calls are TRBV27 and TRBJ2-7; 7 bases align to TRBD1. The CDR3 loop spans 15 amino acids. V lost 5 bases, J lost 1 base, and 8 bases stayed unmatched. Germline-derived CDR1 and CDR2 are MNHEY and SMNVEV (reference sequence). CDR3 nucleotide sequence: TGTGCCAGCAGTCCACATTCAGGGGGTTCCTACGAGCAGTACTTC. This gives the protein CASSPHSGGSYEQYF.

Only a few counts were recorded for this clonotype. The chain employs TRBV11-3 and TRBJ2-1; weak D call: TRBD1 (6 bases). Germline CDR1 and CDR2: SGHNT and YENEEA. The V end was cut by 5 bases, the J end by 8 bases, with 13 bases between. This CDR3 is 13 amino acids long. This chain's CDR3 is CASSRGQSYEQFF. CDR3 DNA sequence: TGTGCCAGCAGCCGAGGACAGTCTTATGAGCAGTTCTTC.

This clonotype was counted a few times. This chain uses TRBV6-1 with TRBJ1-2; 7 bases map to TRBD1. The germline V gene has CDR1 MNHNS and CDR2 SASEGT. The CDR3 runs to 14 residues. The junction had 12 bases not matched to a gene; V was cut back by 8 bases and J by 6 bases. CDR3 coding DNA: TGTGCCAGCTCCCCGGGTGGGGACAGAAATGGCTACACCTTC. Protein: CASSPGGDRNGYTF.

On this clonotype: One end of the junction fails to match germline, which may point to a read error. The CDR3 bases are TGCAGTGCGACTCTGAAGCGTTCCACGTACGAGCAGGACTTC. Encoded protein: CSATLKRSTYEQDF. The V and J genes are TRBV20-1 and TRBJ2-7; D gene unclear. The CDR3 covers 14 residues. Germline values: CDR1 DFQATT, CDR2 SNEGSKA (reference sequence).

The genes are TRBV7-9 and TRBJ2-5; D uncertain. The V and J ends lost 11 bases and 3 bases respectively, with 7 bases between them. In germline, CDR1 is SEHNR, CDR2 FQNEAQ (reference sequence). The CDR3 runs to 10 residues. The CDR3 spells CALGKETQYF. Here the CDR3 DNA reads TGTGCCCTTGGTAAAGAGACCCAGTACTTC.

This clonotype was seen more than once but under ten times. The chain combines TRBV27 with TRBJ1-1; 8 positions agree with TRBD1. The V and J ends lost 10 bases and 10 bases, in that order; junction bases with no gene match: 14. This CDR3 spans 13 amino acids. The germline CDR1 and CDR2 sequences are MNHEY and SMNVEV (reference sequence). The CDR3 here is CATSQGGWEAAFF. As DNA, the CDR3 is TGTGCCACCTCACAGGGGGGGTGGGAAGCAGCTTTCTTT.

The chain employs TRBV20-1 and TRBJ2-2, with D tentatively TRBD1 (5 bases). Germline CDR1 reads DFQATT; CDR2 reads SNEGSKA (reference sequence). The CDR3 is 14 amino acids. Trimming removed 6 bases at V and 3 bases at J, with 14 bases between. The CDR3 DNA sequence: TGCAGTGCCCGGGCGGACACCGACACCGGGGAGCTGTTTTTT. Residues: CSARADTDTGELFF.

The chain employs TRBV28 and TRBJ1-6; 9 nucleotides match TRBD1. The CDR3 has 17 residues. CDR1 MDHEN and CDR2 SYDVKM come from the germline V gene. After removal of 5 bases from V and 6 bases from J, the junction contained 11 bases not matched to a gene. The CDR3 DNA reads as TGTGCCAGCAGTCCAACGCACGGACAGGGGCGTAATTCACCCCTCCACTTT. Protein sequence: CASSPTHGQGRNSPLHF.

This clonotype was detected only a few times. The gene calls are TRBV6-2 or TRBV6-3 and TRBJ2-3; 8 bases agree with TRBD2. The V segment lost 6 bases and the J segment 8 bases; nucleotides outside the gene matches: 4. This CDR3 comprises 12 residues. From germline, CDR1 is MNHEY and CDR2 SVGEGT. CDR3 amino acids: CASSSGGLTQYF. The CDR3 coding sequence is TGTGCCAGCAGCTCGGGGGGGCTTACGCAGTATTTT.

The rearrangement joins TRBV20-1 to TRBJ1-5; D might be TRBD1 (6 bases). This CDR3 contains 15 residues. CDR1 and CDR2 from the germline V gene are DFQATT and SNEGSKA (reference sequence). V was shortened by 6 bases and J by 7 bases, with 22 bases between the two germline ends. The DNA for the CDR3 is TGCAGTGCCCAGAGAGGGGGTACGGATAACCAGCCCCAGCATTTT. It translates to CSAQRGGTDNQPQHF.

In this sample, this clonotype turned up a few times. V usage is TRBV7-6 and J usage is TRBJ1-3; 8 nucleotides align to TRBD1. The CDR3 spans 16 residues. The ends lost 1 base at V and 1 base at J; junction bases unmatched: 3. Germline-derived CDR1 and CDR2 are SGHVS and FNYEAQ. As DNA, the CDR3 is TGTGCCAGCAGCTTAGGGCAGGGGGCATCTGGAAACACCATATATTTT. It yields the protein CASSLGQGASGNTIYF.

The chain has TRBV20-1 and TRBJ2-7, with D hard to call. Germline CDR1 is DFQATT and CDR2 is SNEGSKA (reference sequence). CDR3 size: 14 residues. The V gene lost 0 bases and the J gene lost 0 bases, with 9 bases spanning the gap. The CDR3 here is CSAREGFNSYEQYF. The CDR3 region has the DNA TGCAGTGCTAGAGAGGGGTTTAACTCCTACGAGCAGTACTTC.

This chain uses TRBV10-3 with TRBJ2-1; 9 positions match TRBD2. CDR1 and CDR2 from the germline V gene are ENHRY and SYGVKD. V trimming: 5 bases; J trimming: 6 bases; junction bases outside the gene matches: 5. The CDR3 runs 14 residues. This CDR3 is CAISPGTSPNEQFF. The DNA for the CDR3 is TGTGCCATCAGTCCAGGGACTAGCCCCAATGAGCAGTTCTTC.

This clonotype was detected a few times. CDR3 sequence reads: CASSYRGTGYEQYF. CDR3 bases: TGTGCCAGCAGTTACAGGGGAACAGGCTACGAGCAGTACTTC. The V call is TRBV6-5, the J call TRBJ2-7; D is possibly TRBD1 (5 bases). CDR3 size: 14 residues. Germline V gene sequence: CDR1 MNHEY, CDR2 SVGAGI. V lost 2 bases and J lost 3, with 11 bases in between.